This TCR beta chain was sequenced in a study of human T cells and chemical hapten exposure. On the study more broadly: Minor pooled library volume differences mainly drove per-sample TCR yield variation.

This clonotype was counted only a few times. Time point in this sample: patch test 1, 2 weeks after DPC sensitization. The treatment here: therapeutic diphenylcyclopropenone sensitization with weekly scalp DPC. Individual cDNA molecules had unique molecular identifiers attached to them by the library. TCRdb ran MiXCR on the RACE reads and lists one entry per CDR3 protein. There are approximately 74,000 distinct CDR3 sequences in the sample; approximately 35% occur only once, and approximately 9.1% lies in the top ten. Sequenced here: whole blood, sampled in connection with sensitization to the hapten diphenylcyclopropenone (DPC). This sequence was found in a man aged 35-49 years with alopecia areata. Some clones in this sample may be carry-over from other donors' samples.

CDR3 in DNA: TGTGCCAGCAGTGAATCGGGGGGAGGGGGCACAGATACGCAGTATTTT. It specifies CASSESGGGGTDTQYF. V is TRBV6-1 and J is TRBJ2-3; 7 bases fit TRBD2. The CDR3 length is 16 residues. Germline V gene data show CDR1 as MNHNS and CDR2 as SASEGT. The J segment lost 1 base and the V segment lost 2 bases, leaving 6 bases of the junction unmatched.